In its sample, the clone carrying this T cell receptor beta chain was seen a few times. Trimming removed 3 bases from V and 1 base from J, with 12 bases in between. CDR1 and CDR2 from the germline V gene are KGHSH and LQKENI. The CDR3 is made up of 15 amino acids. This entry is derived from a study of blood T cell repertoires in COVID-19. Clones were sequenced by immunoSEQ multiplex PCR, and TCRdb holds only the in-frame ones, with some missing. The sample yields approximately 150,000 clones, roughly 80% seen once. What was sequenced was PBMCs or T cells enriched from blood (not recorded which). V usage is TRBV18 and J usage is TRBJ1-1; D not certain. The clonotype comes from a middle-aged woman with acute COVID-19. DNA for the CDR3: TGTGCCAGCTCACCTAGCCAACGGGGGAACACTGAAGCTTTCTTT. It encodes CASSPSQRGNTEAFF.